This T cell receptor (beta chain) was profiled in a study of T cell responses to AZD1222 COVID-19 vaccine. The V gene lost 3 bases and the J gene lost 0 bases, with 11 bases spanning the gap. Germline CDR1 reads MDHEN; CDR2 reads SYDVKM. The CDR3 sequence is 15 residues long. Sequencing was performed with immunoSEQ multiplex PCR; in TCRdb, only in-frame clones are kept and a portion is missing. The profile covers 130,000 to 150,000 clones, with more than 90% appearing a single time and approximately 1.7% taken by the ten largest. The TCR sequence derives from an adult in good health. The specimen comprised peripheral blood, sampled on day 0 of AZD1222 vaccination. This chain connects TRBV28 to TRBJ1-2; D ambiguous. The chain's CDR3 is CASSFAVGPNYGYTF. The CDR3 nucleotides read TGTGCCAGCAGTTTCGCGGTCGGGCCTAACTATGGCTACACCTTC.